Listed below are T cell receptor beta chains from one sample, sequenced in a study of T cells in severe cutaneous drug reactions. Reprocessing the multiplex PCR reads, TCRdb reports a single entry for every CDR3 protein and omits DNA. This table holds 6,000 or so distinct CDR3 sequences. The sample consisted of cells from a skin blister. These receptors all come from a human donor with toxic epidermal necrolysis, a severe cutaneous drug reaction. Each CDR3 is given with its conserved first and last residue. Not every row has a clone size; where given, it reads once, few, many or a size class.

j_gene: TRBJ1-5
abundance: medium-sized
v_gene: TRBV6-6
CDR3aa: CASSYLDRDQPQHF

j_gene: TRBJ1-1
abundance: NA
v_gene: TRBV27
CDR3aa: CASSLRGFGAEAFF

j_gene: TRBJ1-1
abundance: NA
v_gene: TRBV29-1
CDR3aa: CSVLVGTEAFF

j_gene: TRBJ2-6
abundance: NA
v_gene: TRBV10-3
CDR3aa: CAISESEVSGANVLTF

j_gene: TRBJ2-6
abundance: NA
v_gene: TRBV20-1
CDR3aa: CSATLTGDSGANVLTF

j_gene: TRBJ2-1
abundance: large
v_gene: TRBV6-5
CDR3aa: CASSYAAEVNEQFF

j_gene: TRBJ1-2
abundance: NA
v_gene: TRBV5-4
CDR3aa: CASSRPRGSNYGYTF

j_gene: TRBJ2-7
abundance: medium-sized
v_gene: TRBV27
CDR3aa: CASSSSGLPWKQYF

j_gene: TRBJ1-6
abundance: NA
v_gene: TRBV25-1
CDR3aa: CASIGTGNSPLHF

j_gene: TRBJ1-1
abundance: NA
v_gene: TRBV28
CDR3aa: CASSLARHTEAFF

j_gene: TRBJ1-1
abundance: NA
v_gene: TRBV15
CDR3aa: CATSRGDHSNTEAFF

j_gene: TRBJ2-1
abundance: NA
v_gene: TRBV6-6
CDR3aa: CASSYYRPLLAGGPNEQFF

j_gene: TRBJ1-2
abundance: NA
v_gene: TRBV27
CDR3aa: CATASGNYGYTF

j_gene: TRBJ2-1
abundance: NA
v_gene: TRBV11-2
CDR3aa: CASSLERLAGWNEQFF

j_gene: TRBJ1-1
abundance: NA
v_gene: TRBV20-1
CDR3aa: CSARRQGFFTEAFF

j_gene: TRBJ2-2
abundance: NA
v_gene: TRBV19
CDR3aa: CASSMYLAGNTGELFF

j_gene: TRBJ1-1
abundance: NA
v_gene: TRBV28
CDR3aa: CASLEALRQSNTEAFF

j_gene: TRBJ2-5
abundance: NA
v_gene: TRBV2
CDR3aa: CASSEAGLEETQYF

j_gene: TRBJ2-3
abundance: NA
v_gene: TRBV27
CDR3aa: CASMDGLGLDTQYF

j_gene: TRBJ1-2
abundance: NA
v_gene: TRBV20-1
CDR3aa: CSAWTGGSGYTF

j_gene: TRBJ2-1
abundance: NA
v_gene: TRBV6-2/TRBV6-3
CDR3aa: CASSYGQGAYNEQFF

j_gene: TRBJ2-1
abundance: NA
v_gene: TRBV27
CDR3aa: CASSPGLINEQFF

j_gene: TRBJ2-7
abundance: NA
v_gene: TRBV28
CDR3aa: CASSLLPSYEQYF

j_gene: TRBJ2-1
abundance: large
v_gene: TRBV2
CDR3aa: CASLGLADDNEQFF

j_gene: TRBJ2-3
abundance: NA
v_gene: TRBV27
CDR3aa: CASSSGDREGSGYTQYF

j_gene: TRBJ2-1
abundance: NA
v_gene: TRBV12-3/TRBV12-4
CDR3aa: CASSGLSENNEQFF

j_gene: TRBJ2-2
abundance: large
v_gene: TRBV6-2/TRBV6-3
CDR3aa: CASIDGTSNTGELFF

j_gene: TRBJ2-1
abundance: NA
v_gene: TRBV28
CDR3aa: CASSLPRSGGSGVSYNEQFF

j_gene: TRBJ2-4
abundance: NA
v_gene: TRBV9
CDR3aa: CASSGGGDPGNIQYF

j_gene: TRBJ2-1
abundance: NA
v_gene: TRBV7-9
CDR3aa: CASSSRPGTGDNEQFF

j_gene: TRBJ2-7
abundance: NA
v_gene: TRBV18
CDR3aa: CASSPLKLDGSYEQYF

j_gene: TRBJ1-2
abundance: NA
v_gene: TRBV7-2
CDR3aa: CASSSSGENGYTF

j_gene: TRBJ2-1
abundance: large
v_gene: TRBV6-6
CDR3aa: CASSQADGEQFF

j_gene: TRBJ2-1
abundance: NA
v_gene: TRBV18
CDR3aa: CASSPGTNNEQFF

j_gene: TRBJ2-2
abundance: NA
v_gene: TRBV28
CDR3aa: CASRSRTRNTGELFF

j_gene: TRBJ2-3
abundance: NA
v_gene: TRBV7-3
CDR3aa: CASSLRSYTDRTDTQYF

j_gene: TRBJ2-7
abundance: NA
v_gene: TRBV28
CDR3aa: CASSVDSPEQYF

j_gene: TRBJ2-1
abundance: NA
v_gene: TRBV12-3/TRBV12-4
CDR3aa: CASNPGGRSDEQFF

j_gene: TRBJ2-7
abundance: medium-sized
v_gene: TRBV28
CDR3aa: CASSLAASYEQYF

j_gene: TRBJ2-2
abundance: NA
v_gene: TRBV7-6
CDR3aa: CASSVTGAGELFF

j_gene: TRBJ2-3
abundance: medium-sized
v_gene: TRBV27
CDR3aa: CASSTFDRGLEDTQYF

j_gene: TRBJ1-2
abundance: NA
v_gene: TRBV7-2
CDR3aa: CASSSTGTSIDGYTF

j_gene: TRBJ2-5
abundance: NA
v_gene: TRBV15
CDR3aa: CATREGLAGVQETQYF

j_gene: TRBJ2-1
abundance: NA
v_gene: TRBV15
CDR3aa: CATSRVGWSSYNEQFF

j_gene: TRBJ1-2
abundance: medium-sized
v_gene: TRBV29-1
CDR3aa: CSVESRAPNYGYTF

j_gene: TRBJ2-7
abundance: NA
v_gene: TRBV28
CDR3aa: CASSAGLAAQYEQYF

j_gene: TRBJ2-1
abundance: NA
v_gene: TRBV27
CDR3aa: CASSPGTSLNEQFF

j_gene: TRBJ2-3
abundance: large
v_gene: TRBV30
CDR3aa: CAWTTGVSTDTQYF

j_gene: TRBJ2-1
abundance: medium-sized
v_gene: TRBV6-6
CDR3aa: CASSSTGEQFF

j_gene: TRBJ2-7
abundance: medium-sized
v_gene: TRBV2
CDR3aa: CASGGQAYEQYF

j_gene: TRBJ2-7
abundance: large
v_gene: TRBV2
CDR3aa: CASLGVTSGSSYEQYF

j_gene: TRBJ1-5
abundance: NA
v_gene: TRBV2
CDR3aa: CASSGTVNQPQHF

j_gene: TRBJ1-3
abundance: NA
v_gene: TRBV6-2/TRBV6-3
CDR3aa: CASSYQYNSGNTIYF

j_gene: TRBJ2-1
abundance: NA
v_gene: TRBV28
CDR3aa: CASSYIAEISYNEQFF

j_gene: TRBJ2-3
abundance: NA
v_gene: TRBV7-2
CDR3aa: CASSLIPSLRDTQYF

j_gene: TRBJ2-2
abundance: NA
v_gene: TRBV6-1
CDR3aa: CATSPTSGRALTGELFF

j_gene: TRBJ1-6
abundance: NA
v_gene: TRBV28
CDR3aa: CASSWRLSYNSPLHF

j_gene: TRBJ2-5
abundance: NA
v_gene: TRBV28
CDR3aa: CASIHTVGFQETQYF

j_gene: TRBJ1-1
abundance: NA
v_gene: TRBV7-9
CDR3aa: CASSPGRAAFF